One sample yielded the 27 T cell receptor beta chains listed below, sequenced in a study of shared clonotypes between healthy human individuals. Data came from immunoSEQ multiplex PCR; TCRdb stores just in-frame clones and leaves some out. Of millions of clones listed, over 85% were seen once; the top ten hold 0.14%. What was sequenced was naive CD4+ T cells sorted from blood. Subset described: CD45RA+ positively selected. The source of these receptors is a man aged 18 to 35 in good health.

V gene TRBV7-9 combines with J gene TRBJ1-6; D perhaps matches TRBD1 (6 bases). Trimming left V 4 bases short and J 7 bases short, with 17 bases between. CDR3 length: 16 amino acids. In germline, CDR1 is SEHNR, CDR2 FQNEAQ (reference sequence). The CDR3 loop reads CASSSIGGGGNSPLHF. The CDR3 region has the DNA TGTGCCAGCAGCTCAATAGGCGGAGGGGGGAATTCACCCCTCCACTTT.

This chain joins TRBV10-3 and TRBJ2-7; D is ambiguous. The V end lost 7 bases, the J end lost 1 base, and 14 bases lay between the germline ends. The CDR3 loop spans 14 amino acids. Germline V lookup: CDR1 ENHRY, CDR2 SYGVKD. The CDR3 is CAITRGTVSYEQYF. Written as DNA, the CDR3 is TGTGCCATCACCAGAGGAACGGTATCCTACGAGCAGTACTTC.

The chain is built from TRBV5-1 and TRBJ2-6; D is perhaps TRBD2 (5 bases). Germline lookup yields CDR1 SGHRS and CDR2 YFSETQ. The V end lost 2 bases, the J end lost 0 bases, and 12 bases lay between the germline ends. The CDR3 length is 17 residues. The CDR3: CASSLEGASSGANVLTF. As DNA, the CDR3 is TGCGCCAGCAGCTTAGAGGGCGCGAGCTCTGGGGCCAACGTCCTGACTTTC.

This sequence joins TRBV7-2 and TRBJ1-2; no reliable D call. Germline V gene lookup returns CDR1 SGHTA and CDR2 FQGNSA. Trimming took off 5 bases at V and 4 bases at J, with 8 bases between the two ends. The CDR3 contains 12 residues. CDR3 protein: CASSDGSYGYTF. As DNA, the CDR3 is TGTGCCAGCAGCGACGGATCCTATGGCTACACCTTC.

A note on this clone: This sample includes further DNA sequences coding for the same CDR3. V usage is TRBV15 and J usage is TRBJ2-3; D possibly corresponds to TRBD2 (5 bases). Per germline, CDR1 LNHNV and CDR2 YYDKDF (reference sequence). The length of the CDR3 is 14 residues. Trimming cost V 1 base and J 3 bases, with 8 bases left between them. This chain's CDR3 is CATSRGRGTDTQYF. As DNA, the CDR3 is TGTGCCACCAGCAGAGGGAGAGGGACAGATACGCAGTATTTT.

The chain links TRBV2 to TRBJ1-5; D remains ambiguous. CDR3 length equals 14 residues. The germline V gene has CDR1 SNHLY and CDR2 FYNNEI. V dropped 2 bases and J dropped 7 bases, with 12 bases sitting between them. The CDR3 nucleotides read TGTGCCAGCAGTGAACGACCAGGAGGACAGCCCCAGCATTTT. As protein: CASSERPGGQPQHF. Filled out from reference TRBV2 and TRBJ1-5, the complete variable domain reads EPEVTQTPSHQVTQMGQEVILRCVPISNHLYFYWYRQILGQKVEFLVSFYNNEISEKSEIFDDQFSVERPDGSNFTLKIRSTKLEDSAMYFCASSERPGGQPQHFGDGTRLSIL.

V usage is TRBV10-3 and J usage is TRBJ2-2; 7 bases are a match to TRBD2. V was pared by 0 bases and J by 2 bases, with 3 bases of the junction left unmatched. CDR3 size: 16 residues. Per germline, CDR1 ENHRY and CDR2 SYGVKD. The CDR3 DNA sequence: TGTGCCATCAGTGAGTCCAAGCGGGGTAACACCGGGGAGCTGTTTTTT. Its protein is CAISESKRGNTGELFF.

V and J are TRBV4-1 and TRBJ1-5; D gene uncertain. The CDR3 contains 18 residues. V was clipped by 3 bases and J by 8 bases, with 26 bases between them. The germline V gene has CDR1 MGHRA and CDR2 YSYEKL. This CDR3 reads CASSQEGIGQAGEEPQHF. The CDR3 DNA follows: TGCGCCAGCAGCCAGGAGGGAATTGGGCAGGCCGGCGAGGAGCCCCAGCATTTT.

The chain is built from TRBV11-2 and TRBJ1-5, with D unresolved. Germline V lookup: CDR1 SGHAT, CDR2 FQNNGV. V dropped 1 base and J dropped 6 bases, with 10 bases sitting between them. The CDR3 is 14 residues long. The CDR3 DNA follows: TGTGCCAGCAGCTTAGGGGGTATCGGTCAGCCCCAGCATTTT. Amino acids: CASSLGGIGQPQHF.

The chain employs TRBV5-1 and TRBJ2-6; 7 bases are shared with TRBD1. Germline CDR1 SGHRS, CDR2 YFSETQ. The CDR3 consists of 16 residues. V trimming: 0 bases; J trimming: 2 bases; junction bases outside the gene matches: 2. CDR3 sequence (DNA): TGCGCCAGCAGCTTGGCGCAGGGGGCTGGGGCCAACGTCCTGACTTTC. It translates to CASSLAQGAGANVLTF.

V and J are TRBV5-5 and TRBJ2-6; D uncertain. Germline values: CDR1 SGHKS, CDR2 YYEKEE (reference sequence). Trimming took 5 bases from V and 0 from J, leaving 6 bases between them. The CDR3 runs 14 residues. The chain's CDR3 is CASSYSSGANVLTF. CDR3 nucleotides: TGTGCCAGCAGTTACAGCTCTGGGGCCAACGTCCTGACTTTC.

CDR3 nucleotides: TGTGCCAGCAGAAGTTCCGGGAGCTCCTACGAGCAGTACTTC. Its translation: CASRSSGSSYEQYF. The chain uses TRBV7-9 and TRBJ2-7, with D tentatively TRBD2 (6 bases). V shed 6 bases and J shed 0 bases, with 12 bases lying between them. Germline V gives CDR1 SEHNR, CDR2 FQNEAQ (reference sequence). The CDR3 extends over 14 amino acids.

V usage is TRBV6-5 and J usage is TRBJ1-6, with a possible D match to TRBD1 (5 bases). The CDR3 totals 16 residues. Germline lookup yields CDR1 MNHEY and CDR2 SVGAGI. The V and J ends lost 2 bases and 6 bases respectively, with 14 bases between them. The CDR3 nucleotides read TGTGCCAGCAGTTACGGTGCAGACAGAAGTAATTCACCCCTCCACTTT. This encodes CASSYGADRSNSPLHF.

The rearrangement uses TRBV10-3 and TRBJ1-4; perhaps TRBD1 as D (6 bases). CDR3 length: 13 residues. V was pared by 10 bases and J by 8 bases, with 17 bases between. Germline V gene lookup returns CDR1 ENHRY and CDR2 SYGVKD. The CDR3 spells CATGAGAREKLFF. The CDR3 region has the DNA TGTGCCACTGGGGCGGGGGCTAGGGAAAAACTGTTTTTT.

V gene TRBV4-1 combines with J gene TRBJ2-2, with D possibly matching TRBD1 (6 bases). V lost 3 bases and J 4 bases, leaving 9 bases between the germline ends. The CDR3 has 14 residues. The V gene's germline CDR1 is MGHRA and CDR2 YSYEKL. The CDR3 reads CASSHGTFTGELFF. The CDR3 coding sequence is TGCGCCAGCAGCCACGGGACATTCACCGGGGAGCTGTTTTTT.

The chain employs TRBV5-5 and TRBJ2-1; a weak D match, TRBD2 (5 bases). The CDR3 contains 15 residues. The V end lost 6 bases, the J end lost 0 bases, and 13 bases lay between the germline ends. Germline V gene data show CDR1 as SGHKS and CDR2 as YYEKEE (reference sequence). The CDR3 spells CASTSPGSSYNEQFF. The CDR3 DNA follows: TGTGCCAGCACCTCCCCGGGGAGCTCCTACAATGAGCAGTTCTTC.

This clone was found once. The chain is built from TRBV11-3 and TRBJ2-1; tentative D call: TRBD2 (5 bases). The V end was cut by 1 base, the J end by 7 bases, with 11 bases between. From germline, CDR1 is SGHNT and CDR2 YENEEA. CDR3 size: 14 residues. For the CDR3, the DNA is TGTGCCAGCAGCTTAGGAGCGGCTTCGAATGAGCAGTTCTTC. It yields the protein CASSLGAASNEQFF. Full variable domain (outside the CDR3, taken from reference TRBV11-3 and TRBJ2-1): EAGVVQSPRYKIIEKKQPVAFWCNPISGHNTLYWYLQNLGQGPELLIRYENEEAVDDSQLPKDRFSAERLKGVDSTLKIQPAELGDSAVYLCASSLGAASNEQFFGPGTRLTVL.

This clone was recorded once. Within the sample, other DNA sequences also encode this same CDR3. The chain couples TRBV7-9 to TRBJ2-7, with 7 bases matching TRBD1. Unmatched junction bases numbered 5, after V lost 6 bases and J lost 3 bases. The germline V gene encodes CDR1 SEHNR and CDR2 FQNEAQ (reference sequence). CDR3 length: 13 residues. CDR3 nucleotides: TGTGCCAGCAGTCACGCAGGGGGCTACGAGCAGTACTTC. This gives the protein CASSHAGGYEQYF.

The chain couples TRBV4-3 to TRBJ2-2, with 16 nucleotides matching TRBD2. This CDR3 contains 19 residues. Germline assignment: CDR1 LGHNA and CDR2 YSLEER. The trim removed 1 base at V and 6 bases at J, leaving 8 bases unmatched. The CDR3 loop is CASSQGQGLAGGVPGELFF. The CDR3 DNA reads TGCGCCAGCAGCCAAGGTCAGGGACTAGCGGGAGGGGTACCCGGGGAGCTGTTTTTT.

The chain carries TRBV5-6 and TRBJ2-7, with D tentatively TRBD1 or TRBD2 (6 bases each). The CDR3 is 13 amino acids. With 9 bases removed from V and 7 bases from J, the gap between germline ends came to 20 bases. CDR1 and CDR2 from the germline V gene are SGHDT and YYEEEE. This CDR3 reads CATKAGWGAEQYF. Here the CDR3 DNA reads TGTGCCACTAAAGCAGGGTGGGGGGCAGAGCAGTACTTC.

This rearrangement joins TRBV18 to TRBJ2-7; D gene ambiguous. Germline CDR1 reads KGHSH; CDR2 reads LQKENI. This CDR3 is built from 14 residues. Trimming removed 2 bases at V and 2 bases at J, with 10 bases between. In DNA form, the CDR3 reads TGTGCCAGCTCACCAGCCCCAGGCACCTACGAGCAGTACTTC. It encodes CASSPAPGTYEQYF. Supplemented by reference TRBV18 and TRBJ2-7, the full variable domain reads NAGVMQNPRHLVRRRGQEARLRCSPMKGHSHVYWYRQLPEEGLKFMVYLQKENIIDESGMPKERFSAEFPKEGPSILRIQQVVRGDSAAYFCASSPAPGTYEQYFGPGTRLTVT.

The gene calls are TRBV5-6 and TRBJ1-2; D remains unclear. The CDR3 is 16 amino acids. Germline loops: CDR1 SGHDT, CDR2 YYEEEE. Trimming cost V 4 bases and J 3 bases, with 19 bases left between them. Here the CDR3 reads CASSPMVGGGDYGYTF. CDR3 nucleotides: TGTGCCAGCAGCCCAATGGTGGGAGGAGGAGACTATGGCTACACCTTC.

The chain carries TRBV2 and TRBJ2-2; 7 nucleotides align to TRBD2. Unmatched junction bases numbered 14, after V lost 8 bases and J lost 8 bases. Germline CDR1 and CDR2: SNHLY and FYNNEI. CDR3 length: 15 residues. The CDR3 loop is CASSVGRELIGELFF. The CDR3 region has the DNA TGTGCCAGCTCCGTGGGGCGGGAGTTAATTGGGGAGCTGTTTTTT.

Here the CDR3 reads CASRGGLVYEQYF. CDR3 sequence (DNA): TGTGCCAGCAGGGGGGGACTAGTCTACGAGCAGTACTTC. The J gene is TRBJ2-7, the V gene TRBV6-5; 8 bases agree with TRBD2. There are 13 residues in the CDR3. CDR1 and CDR2 from the germline V gene are MNHEY and SVGAGI. Trimming at V came to 6 bases and at J to 3 bases, leaving 4 bases not matched to a gene.

This clone was picked up one time. The rearrangement uses TRBV6-5 and TRBJ2-7, with 9 bases aligning to TRBD2. Per the germline V gene, CDR1 is MNHEY and CDR2 is SVGAGI. V gave up 4 bases and J gave up 4 bases; unmatched junction bases: 8. This CDR3 has 15 amino acids. The CDR3 loop is CASSWGIAGAYEQYF. The CDR3 DNA is TGTGCCAGCAGTTGGGGAATAGCGGGAGCTTACGAGCAGTACTTC.

The rearrangement joins TRBV18 to TRBJ1-2, with a weak D call TRBD1 (6 bases). Per germline, CDR1 KGHSH and CDR2 LQKENI. The CDR3 is made up of 19 amino acids. The V gene lost 3 bases and the J gene lost 4 bases, with 27 bases spanning the gap. The CDR3 here is CASSPLTDSIPWRVYGYTF. CDR3 nucleotides: TGTGCCAGCTCACCTCTGACGGACAGTATTCCCTGGCGGGTCTATGGCTACACCTTC.

The table lists this clone with a count of one. The chain carries TRBV11-3 and TRBJ2-7, with a possible D match to TRBD1 (5 bases). The V gene lost 2 bases and the J gene lost 5 bases, with 7 bases spanning the gap. Germline V CDR1 and CDR2: SGHNT, YENEEA. The CDR3 contains 12 residues. This CDR3 reads CASSLQGHEQYF. The CDR3 DNA is TGTGCCAGCAGCTTACAGGGCCACGAGCAGTACTTC.